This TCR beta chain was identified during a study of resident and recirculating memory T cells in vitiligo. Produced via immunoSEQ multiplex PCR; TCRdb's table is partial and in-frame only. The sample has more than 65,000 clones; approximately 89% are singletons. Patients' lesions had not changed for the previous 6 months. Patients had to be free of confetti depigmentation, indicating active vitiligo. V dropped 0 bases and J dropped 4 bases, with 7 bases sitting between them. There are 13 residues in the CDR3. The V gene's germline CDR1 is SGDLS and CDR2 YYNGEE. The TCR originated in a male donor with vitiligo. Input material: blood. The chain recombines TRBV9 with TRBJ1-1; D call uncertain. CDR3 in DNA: TGTGCCAGCAGCGTAGGGCGGGGCACTGAAGCTTTCTTT. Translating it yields CASSVGRGTEAFF.